Following are 10 T cell receptor beta chains from one sample sequenced in a study of shared clonotypes between healthy human individuals. Assay: immunoSEQ multiplex PCR; the TCRdb copy retains only in-frame clones and omits some. The sample yields 2 million to 3 million clones, 93% seen once. What was sequenced was naive CD4+ T cells from PBMCs. Subset described: CD45RA+ positively selected. The receptors come from a man aged 18 to 29 in good health. Some clones in this sample may be carry-over from other donors' samples.

The chain joins TRBV5-6 to TRBJ2-7, with a possible D match to TRBD1 (5 bases). Trimming pared 5 bases from V and 2 bases from J, leaving 14 bases between. The germline V gene encodes CDR1 SGHDT and CDR2 YYEEEE. The CDR3 runs 14 residues. CDR3 nucleotides: TGTGCCAGCAGACGCAGGGCAACGACCTACGAGCAGTACTTC. Its translation: CASRRRATTYEQYF.

This chain links TRBV28 with TRBJ2-7; D is ambiguous. CDR3 size: 13 residues. Per the germline V gene, CDR1 is MDHEN and CDR2 is SYDVKM. Trimming removed 6 bases at V and 2 bases at J, with 11 bases between. The DNA for the CDR3 is TGTGCCAGCAGCCCAAGGGTACCCTACGAGCAGTACTTC. This encodes CASSPRVPYEQYF.

The gene calls are TRBV28 and TRBJ1-2, with 7 bases fitting TRBD1. Germline V gene lookup returns CDR1 MDHEN and CDR2 SYDVKM. After removal of 4 bases from V and 5 bases from J, the junction contained 13 bases not matched to a gene. The CDR3 runs to 16 residues. The CDR3 DNA is TGTGCCAGCAGTTCCGGACAGGTCCAAAGGGGTTATGGCTACACCTTC. This gives the protein CASSSGQVQRGYGYTF.

The chain is built from TRBV27 and TRBJ1-4; 7 nucleotides agree with TRBD1. Germline CDR1 MNHEY, CDR2 SMNVEV (reference sequence). The CDR3 length is 18 residues. The junction had 15 bases not matched to a gene; V was cut back by 0 bases and J by 8 bases. This chain's CDR3 is CASSLSYTLRDSTEKLFF. In nucleotides, the CDR3 is TGTGCCAGCAGTTTATCCTACACCCTCCGGGACAGTACGGAAAAACTGTTTTTT.

V usage is TRBV7-2 and J usage is TRBJ2-5; 11 positions agree with TRBD2. Germline loops: CDR1 SGHTA, CDR2 FQGNSA. CDR3 length equals 16 residues. V lost 6 bases, J lost 2 bases, and 8 bases stayed unmatched. The CDR3 loop is CASRSGLAGRQETQYF. CDR3 sequence (DNA): TGTGCCAGCAGGTCAGGACTAGCGGGCCGACAAGAGACCCAGTACTTC.

V usage is TRBV5-4 and J usage is TRBJ1-5; TRBD1 agrees at 7 bases. V lost 4 bases, J lost 5 bases, and 6 bases stayed unmatched. The CDR3 consists of 14 residues. Germline V gives CDR1 SGHNT, CDR2 YYREEE (reference sequence). The CDR3: CASSQGTDDQPQHF. The CDR3 nucleotides read TGTGCCAGCAGCCAGGGGACAGACGATCAGCCCCAGCATTTT.

V usage is TRBV7-2 and J usage is TRBJ2-3; possibly TRBD2 for D (7 bases). The germline V gene has CDR1 SGHTA and CDR2 FQGNSA. V lost 5 bases, J lost 6 bases, and 24 bases lay in between. The CDR3 contains 17 residues. CDR3 loop: CASSQLARGRGSDTQYF. CDR3 in DNA: TGTGCCAGCAGCCAACTTGCCCGGGGGCGGGGGTCGGATACGCAGTATTTT.

The chain combines TRBV18 with TRBJ2-1; 7 nucleotides align to TRBD2. V lost 4 bases and J lost 3; bases outside the gene matches: 6. Looked up from germline, CDR1 is KGHSH and CDR2 is LQKENI. CDR3 length: 15 amino acids. The CDR3 loop reads CASSLAGYLYNEQFF. DNA of the CDR3: TGTGCCAGCTCACTAGCGGGCTACCTCTACAATGAGCAGTTCTTC.

The chain joins TRBV11-3 to TRBJ2-7; D is perhaps TRBD1 (6 bases). Per germline, CDR1 SGHNT and CDR2 YENEEA. CDR3 length: 13 residues. V lost 1 base and J 6 bases, leaving 10 bases between the germline ends. CDR3 residues: CASSLGDTSEQYF. In nucleotides, the CDR3 is TGTGCCAGCAGCTTAGGGGACACCTCCGAGCAGTACTTC.

A note on this clone: Other nucleotide sequences in the sample specify the same CDR3. The chain employs TRBV28 and TRBJ1-5; no reliable D call. The germline V and J ends were trimmed by 3 bases and 0 bases, with 9 bases remaining between them. The germline V gene has CDR1 MDHEN and CDR2 SYDVKM. This CDR3 is built from 15 residues. The CDR3 loop is CASSFGRYSNQPQHF. CDR3 DNA: TGTGCCAGCAGTTTCGGACGGTATAGCAATCAGCCCCAGCATTTT.